These 32 T cell receptor beta chains came from one sample sequenced in a study of blood T cell repertoires in COVID-19. Profiled with immunoSEQ multiplex PCR; TCRdb holds only in-frame clones, not every one. Of around 54,000 clones listed, roughly 81% were seen once; the top ten hold about 5.3%. The sequenced sample consisted of peripheral blood. These receptors were taken from a woman aged 55-69 years with acute or convalescent COVID-19.

CDR3 DNA: TGTGCCAGCAGCTTAAGCGGCGGGAGAGGGACAGATACGCAGTATTTT. Protein: CASSLSGGRGTDTQYF. This chain links TRBV7-8 with TRBJ2-3; 7 bases match TRBD2. The V gene end was trimmed by 2 bases and the J gene end by 3 bases; junction bases not matched to a gene: 8. The CDR3 covers 16 residues. Germline assignment: CDR1 SGHVS and CDR2 FQNEAQ.

The chain employs TRBV29-1 and TRBJ2-1; TRBD2 matches at 14 bases. Germline CDR1 and CDR2: SQVTM and ANQGSEA. V gave up 3 bases and J gave up 9 bases; unmatched junction bases: 13. The CDR3 is made up of 17 amino acids. CDR3 protein: CSVDGGTSGRMGTEQFF. The CDR3 coding sequence is TGCAGCGTTGATGGTGGGACTAGCGGGAGAATGGGAACTGAGCAGTTCTTC.

V usage is TRBV3-1 (or the pseudogene TRBV3-2) and J usage is TRBJ1-5; D is undetermined. V was clipped by 4 bases and J by 0 bases, with 10 bases between them. CDR3 length: 15 amino acids. Germline assignment: CDR1 LGHDT and CDR2 YNNKEL (reference sequence). CDR3: CASSPGGNSNQPQHF. CDR3 coding DNA: TGTGCCAGCAGCCCCGGAGGCAATAGCAATCAGCCCCAGCATTTT.

This chain uses TRBV27 with TRBJ1-5; D unresolved. The CDR3 loop spans 13 amino acids. V was pared by 3 bases and J by 3 bases, with 6 bases between. Germline loops: CDR1 MNHEY, CDR2 SMNVEV (reference sequence). This CDR3 reads CASSFQDNQPQHF. CDR3 nucleotides: TGTGCCAGCAGTTTCCAGGACAATCAGCCCCAGCATTTT.

This clone was observed a few times. The CDR3 region is CASSEVGGGARSYEQYF. The CDR3 DNA reads as TGTGCCAGCAGTGAAGTGGGAGGGGGGGCTAGGTCCTACGAGCAGTACTTC. The gene calls are TRBV6-1 and TRBJ2-7; a weak D match, TRBD2 (7 bases). CDR1 MNHNS and CDR2 SASEGT come from the germline V gene. The length of the CDR3 is 17 residues. Trimming took off 1 base at V and 1 base at J, with 17 bases between the two ends.

The chain employs TRBV27 and TRBJ2-7; D is possibly TRBD1 (6 bases). V was shortened by 6 bases and J by 0 bases, with 15 bases between the two germline ends. The germline V gene has CDR1 MNHEY and CDR2 SMNVEV (reference sequence). The CDR3 loop spans 15 amino acids. Written as DNA, the CDR3 is TGTGCCAGCAGCCAGGGGCAGTCAGCCTCCTACGAGCAGTACTTC. Protein sequence: CASSQGQSASYEQYF.

The chain has TRBV19 and TRBJ1-1; TRBD1 might be the D (5 bases). The CDR3 loop spans 14 amino acids. Germline lookup yields CDR1 LNHDA and CDR2 SQIVND (reference sequence). Trimming pared 5 bases from V and 1 base from J, leaving 11 bases between. The CDR3 DNA reads TGTGCCAGTAGTTTGACAGTAAAGAACACTGAAGCTTTCTTT. It is translated as CASSLTVKNTEAFF.

This chain uses TRBV5-6 with TRBJ2-1; TRBD2 might be the D (6 bases). This CDR3 is 16 amino acids long. The germline V gene encodes CDR1 SGHDT and CDR2 YYEEEE. V was trimmed by 7 bases and J by 1 base, leaving 18 bases between them. DNA of the CDR3: TGTGCCAGCTGCCAATGGAGCGGGCTTTCCTACAATGAGCAGTTCTTC. Its translation is CASCQWSGLSYNEQFF. The full variable domain, completed using reference TRBV5-6 and TRBJ2-1, is DAGVTQSPTHLIKTRGQQVTLRCSPKSGHDTVSWYQQALGQGPQFIFQYYEEEERQRGNFPDRFSGHQFPNYSSELNVNALLLGDSALYLCASCQWSGLSYNEQFFGPGTRLTVL.

The chain employs TRBV7-3 and TRBJ2-2, with D perhaps matching TRBD2 (6 bases). There are 14 residues in the CDR3. Germline CDR1 is SGHTA and CDR2 is FQGTGA. Trimming pared 5 bases from V and 1 base from J, leaving 8 bases between. In nucleotides, the CDR3 is TGTGCCAGCAGCCGAGCGGGGAACACCGGGGAGCTGTTTTTT. It specifies CASSRAGNTGELFF.

This sequence joins TRBV12-3 or TRBV12-4 and TRBJ1-1; D not resolved. The CDR3 spans 11 residues. Trimming removed 3 bases at V and 8 bases at J, with 7 bases between. The CDR3 DNA follows: TGTGCCAGCAGTTTCAGCAGGGAAGCTTTCTTT. Translation: CASSFSREAFF.

In this sample, this clone turned up once. J is TRBJ1-2 and V is TRBV9; D might be TRBD1 (6 bases). The CDR3 loop spans 12 amino acids. Trimming removed 6 bases from V and 6 bases from J, with 12 bases in between. CDR1 and CDR2 from the germline V gene are SGDLS and YYNGEE. This CDR3 reads CASTGQYNGYTF. DNA of the CDR3: TGTGCCAGCACCGGACAGTATAATGGCTACACCTTC.

The chain links TRBV9 to TRBJ1-1; TRBD1 is a possible D gene (6 bases). The CDR3 spans 14 residues. Trimming pared 6 bases from V and 4 bases from J, leaving 16 bases between. Germline values: CDR1 SGDLS, CDR2 YYNGEE. CDR3 coding DNA: TGTGCCAGCACGACAGGCGGAATCTTCACTGAAGCTTTCTTT. It translates to CASTTGGIFTEAFF.

The J gene is TRBJ2-7, the V gene TRBV5-4; TRBD2 might be the D (7 bases). Germline assignment: CDR1 SGHNT and CDR2 YYREEE (reference sequence). Trimming shortened V by 0 bases and J by 3 bases, and 10 bases separated the two germline ends. CDR3 size: 14 residues. The CDR3 sequence is CASSLEGDYYEQYF. In DNA form, the CDR3 reads TGTGCCAGCAGCTTGGAGGGGGACTACTACGAGCAGTACTTC.

The rearrangement uses TRBV5-1 and TRBJ2-5; 8 bases are a match to TRBD2. V was clipped by 0 bases and J by 2 bases; unmatched bases: 3. The CDR3 has 15 amino acids. Germline lookup yields CDR1 SGHRS and CDR2 YFSETQ. The CDR3 sequence is CASSLAGLVQETQYF. CDR3 in DNA: TGCGCCAGCAGCTTGGCGGGACTAGTACAAGAGACCCAGTACTTC.

This chain uses TRBV2 with TRBJ2-1; 14 bases match TRBD2. Germline CDR1 SNHLY, CDR2 FYNNEI. Trimming cost V 7 bases and J 7 bases; bases outside gene matches: 6. This CDR3 is built from 15 residues. In DNA form, the CDR3 reads TGTGCCAGCACGGTGACTAGCGGGAGGGGGAATGAGCAGTTCTTC. Amino acids: CASTVTSGRGNEQFF.

This chain connects TRBV5-6 to TRBJ2-1, with TRBD2 as a possible D gene (6 bases). The V end was cut by 0 bases, the J end by 5 bases, with 12 bases between. CDR3 length: 15 amino acids. CDR1 and CDR2 (germline): SGHDT, YYEEEE. This CDR3 is CASSLVGGSHNEQFF. CDR3 nucleotide sequence: TGTGCCAGCAGCTTGGTGGGGGGATCCCACAATGAGCAGTTCTTC.

The CDR3 nucleotides are TGTGCCAGTGACAGGGGAGCTAACTATGGCTACACCTTC. As protein: CASDRGANYGYTF. V is TRBV9 and J is TRBJ1-2; 8 nucleotides match TRBD1. Germline V CDR1 and CDR2: SGDLS, YYNGEE. J lost 0 bases, V lost 8 bases, and 3 bases had no gene match. The CDR3 consists of 13 residues. Filled out from reference TRBV9 and TRBJ1-2, the complete variable domain reads DSGVTQTPKHLITATGQRVTLRCSPRSGDLSVYWYQQSLDQGLQFLIQYYNGEERAKGNILERFSAQQFPDLHSELNLSSLELGDSALYFCASDRGANYGYTFGSGTRLTVV.

The chain couples TRBV14 to TRBJ2-3, with D unclear. V gave up 0 bases and J gave up 0 bases, with 10 bases separating them. Germline loops: CDR1 SGHDN, CDR2 FVKESK. This CDR3 contains 16 residues. CDR3 coding DNA: TGTGCCAGCAGCCAAGAGCGTCCAACTAGCACAGATACGCAGTATTTT. The encoded protein is CASSQERPTSTDTQYF. Full variable domain (rest looked up from reference TRBV14 and TRBJ2-3): EAGVTQFPSHSVIEKGQTVTLRCDPISGHDNLYWYRRVMGKEIKFLLHFVKESKQDESGMPNNRFLAERTGGTYSTLKVQPAELEDSGVYFCASSQERPTSTDTQYFGPGTRLTVL.

V and J are TRBV2 and TRBJ1-1; D is unclear. Trimming removed 7 bases from V and 0 bases from J, with 12 bases in between. The CDR3 is 14 amino acids. Per germline, CDR1 SNHLY and CDR2 FYNNEI. The CDR3 coding sequence is TGTGCCAGCAATCCGGGAGGGATGAACACTGAAGCTTTCTTT. Translation gives CASNPGGMNTEAFF.

The chain couples TRBV6-2 or TRBV6-3 to TRBJ1-5; 7 bases agree with TRBD1. The ends lost 3 bases at V and 0 bases at J; junction bases unmatched: 2. The CDR3 covers 15 residues. CDR1 and CDR2 (germline): MNHEY, SVGEGT. The CDR3 loop is CASSYTGDSNQPQHF. The CDR3 DNA reads TGTGCCAGCAGTTATACAGGGGATAGCAATCAGCCCCAGCATTTT.

This clone was observed a few times. The CDR3 DNA follows: TGCGCCAGCAGTTTGTTAAAAGCGGGAGAATTGATAGATACGCAGTATTTT. It specifies CASSLLKAGELIDTQYF. The J gene is TRBJ2-3, the V gene TRBV5-1; TRBD2 aligns across 8 bases. Per the germline V gene, CDR1 is SGHRS and CDR2 is YFSETQ. The ends lost 5 bases at V and 5 bases at J; junction bases unmatched: 16. This CDR3 is built from 17 residues.

This clone was recorded only once. V gene TRBV21-1 combines with J gene TRBJ1-3. TRBV21-1 is a pseudogene. The CDR3 loop spans 14 amino acids. This CDR3 reads CASPGLGRGNTIYF. The CDR3 coding sequence is TGTGCCAGCCCCGGGCTCGGGAGAGGAAACACCATATATTTT.

The chain links TRBV7-8 to TRBJ1-1; D possibly corresponds to TRBD1 (5 bases). The CDR3 consists of 14 residues. Trimming removed 5 bases at V and 1 base at J, with 11 bases between. Germline loops: CDR1 SGHVS, CDR2 FQNEAQ. This CDR3 is CASSIRVSNTEAFF. In nucleotides, the CDR3 is TGTGCCAGCAGCATCAGGGTTTCGAACACTGAAGCTTTCTTT.

This clone was seen more than once but under ten times. This CDR3 is CASSLTRTENTEAFF. CDR3 coding DNA: TGCGCCAGCAGCTTGACCCGGACAGAGAACACTGAAGCTTTCTTT. This sequence joins TRBV5-1 and TRBJ1-1; D might be TRBD1 (6 bases). The CDR3 contains 15 residues. V lost 1 base and J 1 base, leaving 11 bases between the germline ends. CDR1 and CDR2 from the germline V gene are SGHRS and YFSETQ.

The chain carries TRBV19 and TRBJ2-2; 11 bases fit TRBD1. The CDR3 extends over 16 amino acids. The junction had 4 bases not matched to a gene; V was cut back by 6 bases and J by 1 base. Germline CDR1 LNHDA, CDR2 SQIVND (reference sequence). In nucleotides, the CDR3 is TGTGCCAGTAGCTACGGGACAGGGGGGAACACCGGGGAGCTGTTTTTT. It is translated as CASSYGTGGNTGELFF.

In its sample, this clone was seen many times. CDR3 protein: CASSQEIGTSVSYEQYF. The CDR3 nucleotides are TGCGCCAGCAGCCAAGAAATAGGGACTAGCGTGTCCTACGAGCAGTACTTC. This chain links TRBV4-1 with TRBJ2-7, with 10 bases fitting TRBD2. Germline assignment: CDR1 MGHRA and CDR2 YSYEKL. The junction had 6 bases not matched to a gene; V was cut back by 0 bases and J by 1 base. This CDR3 has 17 residues.

The rearrangement links TRBV2 to TRBJ2-1; TRBD1 matches 9 bases. J lost 5 bases, V lost 9 bases, and 5 bases had no gene match. Looked up from germline, CDR1 is SNHLY and CDR2 is FYNNEI. The CDR3 consists of 13 residues. The CDR3 loop reads CARNRGRNNEQFF. DNA of the CDR3: TGTGCCAGGAACAGGGGGCGGAACAATGAGCAGTTCTTC.

This clone was recorded only once. The genes are TRBV11-2 and TRBJ2-7, with TRBD1 matching over 8 bases. V trimming: 1 base; J trimming: 7 bases; junction bases outside the gene matches: 6. Per germline, CDR1 SGHAT and CDR2 FQNNGV. This CDR3 region has 14 residues. The CDR3 DNA sequence: TGTGCCAGCAGCTTAGCGGACAGGGTTGGGGAGCAGTACTTC. This encodes CASSLADRVGEQYF. Looking up the rest from reference TRBV11-2 and TRBJ2-7 gives the full variable domain: EAGVAQSPRYKIIEKRQSVAFWCNPISGHATLYWYQQILGQGPKLLIQFQNNGVVDDSQLPKDRFSAERLKGVDSTLKIQPAKLEDSAVYLCASSLADRVGEQYFGPGTRLTVT.

This clone has a handful of counts. The chain links TRBV7-2 to TRBJ2-3, with a weak D call TRBD2 (5 bases). This CDR3 contains 13 residues. Germline V CDR1 and CDR2: SGHTA, FQGNSA. Between the trimmed V and J ends, which lost 1 base and 4 bases, there was a span of 6 bases. The CDR3: CASSLVLADTQYF. CDR3 DNA: TGTGCCAGCAGCTTAGTACTAGCAGATACGCAGTATTTT. Full variable domain (outside the CDR3, taken from reference TRBV7-2 and TRBJ2-3): GAGVSQSPSNKVTEKGKDVELRCDPISGHTALYWYRQSLGQGLEFLIYFQGNSAPDKSGLPSDRFSAERTGGSVSTLTIQRTQQEDSAVYLCASSLVLADTQYFGPGTRLTVL.

The chain combines TRBV7-2 with TRBJ2-6, with 9 bases fitting TRBD1. Germline CDR1 reads SGHTA; CDR2 reads FQGNSA. The V gene end was trimmed by 5 bases and the J gene end by 0 bases; junction bases not matched to a gene: 5. This CDR3 is built from 17 residues. The CDR3 DNA reads TGTGCCAGCAGCGCGCCGGGACAGGGCTCTGGGGCCAACGTCCTGACTTTC. Translating gives CASSAPGQGSGANVLTF.

CDR3 sequence: CASRPGTGGADVPSKYGYTF. The CDR3 DNA sequence: TGTGCCAGCAGACCCGGGACAGGGGGCGCCGATGTCCCTTCGAAATATGGCTACACCTTC. The genes are TRBV27 and TRBJ1-2; 12 nucleotides line up with TRBD1. CDR3 length: 20 amino acids. Germline V CDR1 and CDR2: MNHEY, SMNVEV (reference sequence). The V gene end was trimmed by 6 bases and the J gene end by 5 bases; junction bases not matched to a gene: 22.

The chain employs TRBV5-6 and TRBJ1-1, with D possibly TRBD1 on 6 matching bases. Germline lookup yields CDR1 SGHDT and CDR2 YYEEEE. The CDR3 is 15 residues long. V lost 0 bases and J lost 6, with 15 bases in between. CDR3 DNA: TGTGCCAGCAGCTTGGGCGGGGGCGCCTTGGCTGAAGCTTTCTTT. Translated: CASSLGGGALAEAFF.